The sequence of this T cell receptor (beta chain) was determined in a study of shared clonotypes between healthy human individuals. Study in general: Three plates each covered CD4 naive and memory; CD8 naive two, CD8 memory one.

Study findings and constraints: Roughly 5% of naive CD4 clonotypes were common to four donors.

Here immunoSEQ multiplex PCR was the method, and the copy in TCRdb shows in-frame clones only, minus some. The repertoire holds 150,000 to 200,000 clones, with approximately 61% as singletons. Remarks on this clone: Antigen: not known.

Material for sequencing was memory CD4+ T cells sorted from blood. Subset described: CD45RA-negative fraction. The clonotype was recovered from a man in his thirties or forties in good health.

DNA of the CDR3: TGCGCCAGCAGCTCCCTAGCGAGCGGGAAAAACAATGAGCAGTTCTTC. This codes for CASSSLASGKNNEQFF. The chain combines TRBV5-1 with TRBJ2-1; 7 positions agree with TRBD2. This CDR3 has 16 amino acids. In germline, CDR1 is SGHRS, CDR2 YFSETQ. The ends lost 3 bases at V and 5 bases at J; junction bases unmatched: 11.